This T cell receptor (beta chain) appears in the sequencing data of a study of T-cell memory formation after mild COVID-19. Looking at the study overall: Clusters were largely donor specific. Notes on the study in general: SARS-CoV-2 specificity of second-wave clones peaking day 37 was unconfirmed.

This CDR3 contains 15 residues. J was trimmed by 11 bases and V by 0 bases; bases with no gene match: 10. Germline CDR1 and CDR2: MGHRA and YSYEKL. TCRdb re-derived calls from the 5' RACE reads in MiXCR, one entry per CDR3 protein. The table shows roughly 600,000 distinct CDR3 sequences, with 18% occurring only once. This clonotype has at least ten counts. Its cognate antigen is unknown. The V and J genes are TRBV4-1 and TRBJ2-1, with 7 bases lining up with TRBD2. This clonotype was obtained from an adult woman who had mild COVID-19 (a few samples of this study predate the infection). Cell type and time point are not known. The sequencing sample was made of PBMCs or a T cell subset sorted from them (not recorded which). This CDR3 is CASSQEGASGYQQFF. Here the CDR3 DNA reads TGCGCCAGCAGCCAAGAAGGGGCTAGCGGATATCAGCAGTTCTTC.